A selection of T cell receptor beta chains follows, all from one sample in a study of T-cell reconstitution after alpha-beta-depleted transplantation in children. TCRdb itself ran the PCR reads through MiXCR, one entry per CDR3 protein. The sample carries 70,000 or so distinct CDR3 sequences, approximately 10% recorded once. Sequenced material: PBMCs, taken before TCRalphabeta/CD19-depleted stem cell transplant. Receptor source: a boy younger than 18 with acute myeloid leukemia, due to receive a stem cell transplant. Each CDR3 is given with its conserved first and last residue. Fields, in order: J gene, V gene, D gene, CDR3 protein. The D gene is left open where the match is weak.

>TRBJ1-1|TRBV3-1|NA
CASSLPGGNTEAFF
>TRBJ2-1|TRBV30|TRBD2
CAWSVRLAGVYNEQFF
>TRBJ1-2|TRBV7-9|NA
CASSPVPQAGYTF
>TRBJ2-3|TRBV5-1|NA
CASSLGVAGNLYGDTQYF
>TRBJ2-7|TRBV5-1|TRBD2
CASSLLAKSYEQYF
>TRBJ2-7|TRBV29-1|NA
CSAGRGVSYEQYF
>TRBJ1-1|TRBV20-1|NA
CSARSPLGDTEAFF
>TRBJ1-2|TRBV6-2/TRBV6-3|NA
CASSYSPGVLDYGYTF
>TRBJ1-2|TRBV7-9|NA
CASSSGTSYGYTF
>TRBJ2-1|TRBV28|TRBD2
CASKLSGIYNEQFF
>TRBJ2-1|TRBV6-5|NA
CASSYLTGLIGNEQFF
>TRBJ2-1|TRBV30|TRBD1
CAWMAGTDYNEQFF
>TRBJ2-5|TRBV5-6|NA
CASSLGVSETQYF
>TRBJ1-2|TRBV4-3|NA
CASSQDPPAWDGYTF
>TRBJ2-5|TRBV20-1|NA
CSARAGEETQYF
>TRBJ2-1|TRBV20-1|TRBD2
CSAREAGLAGDEQFF
>TRBJ1-1|TRBV14|TRBD1
CASSPIRDRGTEAFF
>TRBJ2-1|TRBV4-1|NA
CASSQRIGSNEQFF
>TRBJ2-1|TRBV12-3/TRBV12-4|TRBD2
CAFSLALSGGSSYNEQFF
>TRBJ1-2|TRBV29-1|NA
CSVEDPQGNYGYTF
>TRBJ2-2|TRBV20-1|TRBD2
CSASHSGKHTGELFF
>TRBJ2-7|TRBV28|NA
CASRKDLSSYEQYF
>TRBJ2-3|TRBV11-2|NA
CASSLVHTTTDTQYF
>TRBJ1-5|TRBV4-2|NA
CASSQDGQGNQPQHF
>TRBJ1-2|TRBV6-5|TRBD1
CASSSPDRRSNYGYTF
>TRBJ1-2|TRBV20-1|TRBD1
CSVIRDRGPYGYTF
>TRBJ2-6|TRBV10-3|NA
CAISPGAFSGANVLTF
>TRBJ1-2|TRBV4-3|NA
CASSQDQSIYGYTF
>TRBJ2-5|TRBV10-3|NA
CAISGAAVQQETQYF
>TRBJ2-7|TRBV5-5|NA
CASSSAAYEQYF
>TRBJ2-5|TRBV9|TRBD1
CASSVGQGRGFRQETQYF
>TRBJ1-6|TRBV4-2|NA
CASSHRGQDSPLHF
>TRBJ2-2|TRBV19|TRBD1
CASSRQGATGELFF
>TRBJ1-1|TRBV28|NA
CASSEGRKNTEAFF
>TRBJ2-3|TRBV4-1|NA
CASSQDPGADTQYF
>TRBJ2-5|TRBV5-1|NA
CASSLGPGLETQYF
>TRBJ2-5|TRBV7-9|NA
CASKGWQETQYF
>TRBJ2-6|TRBV29-1|NA
CSVGSGSGANVLTF
>TRBJ2-2|TRBV18|NA
CASSPPVLNTGELFF
>TRBJ2-2|TRBV12-3/TRBV12-4|TRBD2
CASSLGASGRNTGELFF
>TRBJ1-3|TRBV7-9|NA
CASSLNLAGGNTIYF
>TRBJ1-6|TRBV12-3/TRBV12-4|NA
CASREGTVNNSPLHF
>TRBJ2-2|TRBV20-1|NA
CSARPQGPGELFF
>TRBJ2-3|TRBV9|NA
CASSVEGGPTDTQYF
>TRBJ2-5|TRBV24-1|TRBD1
CATSDFTQGMTETQYF
>TRBJ2-1|TRBV7-9|NA
CATNHDNEQFF